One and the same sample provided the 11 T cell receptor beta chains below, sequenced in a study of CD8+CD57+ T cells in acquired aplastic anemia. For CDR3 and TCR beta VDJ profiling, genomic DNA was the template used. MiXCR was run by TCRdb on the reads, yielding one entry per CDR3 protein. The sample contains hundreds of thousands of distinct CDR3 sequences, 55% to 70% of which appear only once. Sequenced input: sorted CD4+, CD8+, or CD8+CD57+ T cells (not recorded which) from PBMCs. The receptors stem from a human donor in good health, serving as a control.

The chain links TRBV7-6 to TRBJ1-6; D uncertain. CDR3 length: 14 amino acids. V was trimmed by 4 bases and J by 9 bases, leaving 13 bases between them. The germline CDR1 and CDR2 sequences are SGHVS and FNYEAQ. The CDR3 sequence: CASSSHGFTSPLHF. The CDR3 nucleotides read TGTGCCAGCAGCTCTCACGGGTTTACTTCACCCCTCCACTTT.

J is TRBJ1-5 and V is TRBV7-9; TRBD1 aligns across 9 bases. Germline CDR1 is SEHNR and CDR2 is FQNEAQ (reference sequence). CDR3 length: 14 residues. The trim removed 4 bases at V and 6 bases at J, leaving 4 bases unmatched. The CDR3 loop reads CASSYGTGSQPQHF. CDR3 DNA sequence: TGTGCCAGCAGCTACGGGACAGGGAGTCAGCCCCAGCATTTT.

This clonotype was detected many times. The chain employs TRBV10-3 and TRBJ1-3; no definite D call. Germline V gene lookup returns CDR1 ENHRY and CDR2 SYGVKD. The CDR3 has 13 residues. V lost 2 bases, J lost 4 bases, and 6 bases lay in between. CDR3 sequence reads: CAISEGEGNTIYF. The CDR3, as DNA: TGTGCCATCAGTGAGGGGGAGGGAAACACCATATATTTT.

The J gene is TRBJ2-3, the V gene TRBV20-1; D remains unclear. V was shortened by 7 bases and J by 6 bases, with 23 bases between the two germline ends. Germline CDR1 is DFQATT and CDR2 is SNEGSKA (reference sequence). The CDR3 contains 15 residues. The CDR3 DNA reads TGCAGTGTCCCGAGCGAGATGGAAGCGACGGATACGCAGTATTTT. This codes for CSVPSEMEATDTQYF.

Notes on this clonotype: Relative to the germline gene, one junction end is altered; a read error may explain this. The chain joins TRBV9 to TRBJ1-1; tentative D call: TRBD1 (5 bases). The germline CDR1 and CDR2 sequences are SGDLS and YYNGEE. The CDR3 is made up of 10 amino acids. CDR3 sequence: CASNGAEASF. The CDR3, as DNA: TGTGCCAGCAATGGGGCTGAAGCTTCCTTT.

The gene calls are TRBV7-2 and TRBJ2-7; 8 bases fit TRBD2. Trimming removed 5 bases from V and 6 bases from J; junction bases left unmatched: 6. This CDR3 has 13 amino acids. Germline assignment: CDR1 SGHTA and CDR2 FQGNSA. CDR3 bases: TGTGCCAGCAGCATGGATAGCGGGGCCGAGCAGTACTTC. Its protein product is CASSMDSGAEQYF.

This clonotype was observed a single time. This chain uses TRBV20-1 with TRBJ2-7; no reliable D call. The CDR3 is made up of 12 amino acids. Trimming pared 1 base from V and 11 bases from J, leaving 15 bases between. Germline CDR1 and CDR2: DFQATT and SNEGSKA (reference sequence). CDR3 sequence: CSARAAAYYEYF. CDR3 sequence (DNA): TGCAGTGCTAGAGCGGCGGCCTACTATGAGTACTTC.

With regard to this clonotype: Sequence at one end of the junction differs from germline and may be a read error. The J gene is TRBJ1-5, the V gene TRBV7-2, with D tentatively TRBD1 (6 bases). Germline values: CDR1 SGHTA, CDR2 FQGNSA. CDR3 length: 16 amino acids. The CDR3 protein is CASSLVGARGNQPRHF. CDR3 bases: TGTGCCAGCAGCTTAGTGGGGGCACGAGGCAATCAGCCCCGGCATTTT.

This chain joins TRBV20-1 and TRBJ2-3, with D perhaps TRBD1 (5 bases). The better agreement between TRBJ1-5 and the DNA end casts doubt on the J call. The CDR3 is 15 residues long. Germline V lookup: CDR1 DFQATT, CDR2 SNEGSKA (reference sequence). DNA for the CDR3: TGCAGTGCTCGACTAGCGGGGGTCCCTACAGATACGCAGCATTTT. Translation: CSARLAGVPTDTQHF.

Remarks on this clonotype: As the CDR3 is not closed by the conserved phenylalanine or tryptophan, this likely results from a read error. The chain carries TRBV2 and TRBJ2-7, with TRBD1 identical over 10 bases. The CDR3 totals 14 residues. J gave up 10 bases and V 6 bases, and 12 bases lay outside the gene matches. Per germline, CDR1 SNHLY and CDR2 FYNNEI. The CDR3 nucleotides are TGTGCCAGCAGGGTGGGACAGGGGATCTACGTCCAGTACGGC. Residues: CASRVGQGIYVQYG.

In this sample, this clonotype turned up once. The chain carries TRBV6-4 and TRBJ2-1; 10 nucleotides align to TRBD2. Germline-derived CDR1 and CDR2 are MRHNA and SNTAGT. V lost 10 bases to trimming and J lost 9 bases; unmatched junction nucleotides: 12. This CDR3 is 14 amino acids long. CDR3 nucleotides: TGTGCCATCAGCGAGGTAGCGGGGGGCTTTGAGCAGTTCTTC. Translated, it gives CAISEVAGGFEQFF.